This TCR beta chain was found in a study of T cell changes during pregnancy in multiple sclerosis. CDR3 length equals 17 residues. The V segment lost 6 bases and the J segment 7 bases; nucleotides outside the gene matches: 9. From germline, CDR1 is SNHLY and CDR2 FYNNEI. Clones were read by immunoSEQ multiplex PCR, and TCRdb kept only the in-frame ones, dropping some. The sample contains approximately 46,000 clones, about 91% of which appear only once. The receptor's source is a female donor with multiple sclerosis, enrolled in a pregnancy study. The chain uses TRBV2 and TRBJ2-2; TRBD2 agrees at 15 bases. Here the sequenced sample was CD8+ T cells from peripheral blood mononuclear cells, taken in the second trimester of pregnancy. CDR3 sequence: CASRDKGLAGGDGELFF. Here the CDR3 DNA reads TGTGCCAGCAGGGATAAGGGACTAGCGGGGGGCGACGGGGAGCTGTTTTTT.